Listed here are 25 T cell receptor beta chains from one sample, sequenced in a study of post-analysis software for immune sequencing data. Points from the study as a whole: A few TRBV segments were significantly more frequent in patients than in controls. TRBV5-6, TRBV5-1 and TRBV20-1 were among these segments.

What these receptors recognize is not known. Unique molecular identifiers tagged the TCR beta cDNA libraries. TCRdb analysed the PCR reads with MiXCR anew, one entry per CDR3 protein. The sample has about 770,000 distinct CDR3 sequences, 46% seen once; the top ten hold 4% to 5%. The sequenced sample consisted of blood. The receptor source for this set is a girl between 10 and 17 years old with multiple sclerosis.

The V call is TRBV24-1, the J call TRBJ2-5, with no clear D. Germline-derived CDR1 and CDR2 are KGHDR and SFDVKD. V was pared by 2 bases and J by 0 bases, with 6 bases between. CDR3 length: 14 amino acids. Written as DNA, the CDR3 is TGTGCCACCAGTGATTCAACGTACCAAGAGACCCAGTACTTC. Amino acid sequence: CATSDSTYQETQYF.

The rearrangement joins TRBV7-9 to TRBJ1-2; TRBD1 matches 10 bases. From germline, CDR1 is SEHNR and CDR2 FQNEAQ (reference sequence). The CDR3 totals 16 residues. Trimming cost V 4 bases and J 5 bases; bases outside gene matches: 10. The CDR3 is CASSSPGTGVAYGYTF. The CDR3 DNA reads TGTGCCAGCAGCTCACCCGGGACAGGGGTAGCGTATGGCTACACCTTC.

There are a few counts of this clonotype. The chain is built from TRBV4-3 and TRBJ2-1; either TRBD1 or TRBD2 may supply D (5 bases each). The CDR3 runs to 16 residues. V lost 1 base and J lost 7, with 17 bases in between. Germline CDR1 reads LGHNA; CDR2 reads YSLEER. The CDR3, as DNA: TGCGCCAGCAGCCAAGTTGGGGGAACCTTAGGGAATGAGCAGTTCTTC. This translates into CASSQVGGTLGNEQFF.

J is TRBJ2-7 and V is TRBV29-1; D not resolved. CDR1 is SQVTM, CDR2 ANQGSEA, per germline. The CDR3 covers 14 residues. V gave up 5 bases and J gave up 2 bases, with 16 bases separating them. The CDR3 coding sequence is TGCAGCGTTTCCCAAGGTGGCGGCACCTACGAGCAGTACTTC. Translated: CSVSQGGGTYEQYF.

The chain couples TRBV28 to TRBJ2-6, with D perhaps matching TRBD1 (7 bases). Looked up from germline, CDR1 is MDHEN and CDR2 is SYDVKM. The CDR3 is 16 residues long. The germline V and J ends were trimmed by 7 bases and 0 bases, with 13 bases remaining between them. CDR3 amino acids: CASTRQGLSGANVLTF. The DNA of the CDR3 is TGTGCCAGCACAAGACAGGGACTCTCTGGGGCCAACGTCCTGACTTTC. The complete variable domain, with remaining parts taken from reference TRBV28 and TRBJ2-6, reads DVKVTQSSRYLVKRTGEKVFLECVQDMDHENMFWYRQDPGLGLRLIYFSYDVKMKEKGDIPEGYSVSREKKERFSLILESASTNQTSMYLCASTRQGLSGANVLTFGAGSRLTVL.

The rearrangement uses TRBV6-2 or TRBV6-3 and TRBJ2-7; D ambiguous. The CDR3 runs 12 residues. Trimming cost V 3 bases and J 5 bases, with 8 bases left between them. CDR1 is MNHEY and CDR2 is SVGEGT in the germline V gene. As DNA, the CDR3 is TGTGCCAGCAGTTATGAAGGTGACGAGCAGTACTTC. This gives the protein CASSYEGDEQYF.

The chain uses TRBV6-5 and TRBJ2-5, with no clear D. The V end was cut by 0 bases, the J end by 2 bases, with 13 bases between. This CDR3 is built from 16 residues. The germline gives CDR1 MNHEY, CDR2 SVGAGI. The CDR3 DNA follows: TGTGCCAGCAGTTACTCGAATGTTTGGGCACAAGAGACCCAGTACTTC. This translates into CASSYSNVWAQETQYF.

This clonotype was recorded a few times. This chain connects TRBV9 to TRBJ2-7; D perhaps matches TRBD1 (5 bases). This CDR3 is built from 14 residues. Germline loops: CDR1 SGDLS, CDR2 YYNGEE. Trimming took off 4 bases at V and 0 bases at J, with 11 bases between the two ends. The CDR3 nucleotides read TGTGCCAGCAGCCCAGATCAGGGCTCCTACGAGCAGTACTTC. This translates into CASSPDQGSYEQYF.

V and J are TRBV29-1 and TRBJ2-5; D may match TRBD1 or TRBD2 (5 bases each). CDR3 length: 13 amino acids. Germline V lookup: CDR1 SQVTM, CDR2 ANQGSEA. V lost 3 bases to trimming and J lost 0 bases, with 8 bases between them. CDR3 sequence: CSVDQGHQETQYF. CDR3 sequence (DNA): TGCAGCGTTGATCAGGGACACCAAGAGACCCAGTACTTC. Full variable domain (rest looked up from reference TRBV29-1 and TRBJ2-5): SAVISQKPSRDICQRGTSLTIQCQVDSQVTMMFWYRQQPGQSLTLIATANQGSEATYESGFVIDKFPISRPNLTFSTLTVSNMSPEDSSIYLCSVDQGHQETQYFGPGTRLLVL.

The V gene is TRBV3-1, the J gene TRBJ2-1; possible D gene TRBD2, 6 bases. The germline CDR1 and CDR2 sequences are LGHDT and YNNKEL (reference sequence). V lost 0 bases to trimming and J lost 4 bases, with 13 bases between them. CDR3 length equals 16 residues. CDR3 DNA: TGTGCCAGCAGCCAAGATCTGGCGGAGGGGTACAATGAGCAGTTCTTC. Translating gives CASSQDLAEGYNEQFF.

The CDR3 loop is CSATLTGGTSGRETQYF. As DNA, the CDR3 is TGCAGTGCGACCTTGACGGGAGGGACTAGCGGGAGAGAGACCCAGTACTTC. V and J are TRBV20-1 and TRBJ2-5; 14 bases line up with TRBD2. V lost 6 bases and J lost 4; bases outside the gene matches: 13. CDR1 and CDR2 (germline): DFQATT, SNEGSKA (reference sequence). This CDR3 comprises 17 residues.

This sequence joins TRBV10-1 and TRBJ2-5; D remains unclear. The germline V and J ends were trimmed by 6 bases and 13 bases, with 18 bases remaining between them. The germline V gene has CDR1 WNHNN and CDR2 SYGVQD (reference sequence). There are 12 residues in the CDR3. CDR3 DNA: TGCGCCAGCAGCCACATTCCCCCTGGTCCGTACTTC. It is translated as CASSHIPPGPYF.

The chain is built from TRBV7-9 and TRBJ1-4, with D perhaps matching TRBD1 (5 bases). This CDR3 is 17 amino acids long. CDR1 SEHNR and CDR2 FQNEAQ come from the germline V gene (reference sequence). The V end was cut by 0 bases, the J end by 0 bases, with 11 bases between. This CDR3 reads CASSLAQGSATNEKLFF. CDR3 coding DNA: TGTGCCAGCAGCTTAGCCCAGGGCTCGGCAACTAATGAAAAACTGTTTTTT.

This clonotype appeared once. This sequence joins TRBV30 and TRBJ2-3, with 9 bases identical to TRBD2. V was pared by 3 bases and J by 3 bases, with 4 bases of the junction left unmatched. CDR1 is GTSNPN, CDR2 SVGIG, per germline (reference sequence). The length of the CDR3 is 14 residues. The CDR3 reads CAWRGLAGTDTQYF. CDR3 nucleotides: TGTGCCTGGAGGGGACTAGCTGGAACAGATACGCAGTATTTT.

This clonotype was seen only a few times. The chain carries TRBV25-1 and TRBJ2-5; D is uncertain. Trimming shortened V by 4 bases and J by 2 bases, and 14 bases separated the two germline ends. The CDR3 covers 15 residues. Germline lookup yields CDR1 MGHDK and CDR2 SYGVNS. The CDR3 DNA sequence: TGTGCCAGCAGTGTTGGAGACAATCCTCAAGAGACCCAGTACTTC. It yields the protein CASSVGDNPQETQYF.

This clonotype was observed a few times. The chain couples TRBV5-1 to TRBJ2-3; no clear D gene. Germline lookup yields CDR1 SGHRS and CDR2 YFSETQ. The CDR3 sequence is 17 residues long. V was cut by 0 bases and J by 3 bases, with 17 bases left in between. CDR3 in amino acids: CASSLVGLAKGTDTQYF. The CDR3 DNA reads TGCGCCAGCAGCTTGGTTGGTTTGGCGAAAGGGACAGATACGCAGTATTTT. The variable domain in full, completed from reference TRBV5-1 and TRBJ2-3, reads KAGVTQTPRYLIKTRGQQVTLSCSPISGHRSVSWYQQTPGQGLQFLFEYFSETQRNKGNFPGRFSGRQFSNSRSEMNVSTLELGDSALYLCASSLVGLAKGTDTQYFGPGTRLTVL.

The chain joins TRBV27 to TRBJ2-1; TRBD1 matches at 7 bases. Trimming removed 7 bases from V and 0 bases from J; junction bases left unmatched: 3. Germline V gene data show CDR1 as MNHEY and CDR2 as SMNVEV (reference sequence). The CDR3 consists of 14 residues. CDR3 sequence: CASKGQSSYNEQFF. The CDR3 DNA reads TGTGCCAGCAAGGGACAGAGCTCCTACAATGAGCAGTTCTTC.

The CDR3 DNA sequence: TGTGCCAGCAGTTGGTTGTTGGAGACTGAAGCTTTCTTT. Its translation: CASSWLLETEAFF. V usage is TRBV27 and J usage is TRBJ1-1; no clear D gene. Looked up from germline, CDR1 is MNHEY and CDR2 is SMNVEV (reference sequence). This CDR3 spans 13 amino acids. Trimming pared 4 bases from V and 5 bases from J, leaving 11 bases between.

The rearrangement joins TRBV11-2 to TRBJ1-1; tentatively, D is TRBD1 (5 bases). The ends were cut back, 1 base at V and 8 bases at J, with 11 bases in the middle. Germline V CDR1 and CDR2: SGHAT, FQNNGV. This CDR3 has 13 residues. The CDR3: CASSLVNRGEAFF. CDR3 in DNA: TGTGCCAGCAGCTTAGTTAATCGGGGGGAAGCTTTCTTT. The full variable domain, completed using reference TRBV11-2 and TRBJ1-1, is EAGVAQSPRYKIIEKRQSVAFWCNPISGHATLYWYQQILGQGPKLLIQFQNNGVVDDSQLPKDRFSAERLKGVDSTLKIQPAKLEDSAVYLCASSLVNRGEAFFGQGTRLTVV.

For the CDR3, the DNA is TGTGCCAGCAGCGTAGGCGGGAGTGACTACGAGCAGTACTTC. Translation: CASSVGGSDYEQYF. This chain uses TRBV9 with TRBJ2-5, with 7 bases identical to TRBD2. The J call may be incorrect, as the DNA end agrees better with TRBJ2-7. Germline V CDR1 and CDR2: SGDLS, YYNGEE. The CDR3 extends over 14 amino acids.

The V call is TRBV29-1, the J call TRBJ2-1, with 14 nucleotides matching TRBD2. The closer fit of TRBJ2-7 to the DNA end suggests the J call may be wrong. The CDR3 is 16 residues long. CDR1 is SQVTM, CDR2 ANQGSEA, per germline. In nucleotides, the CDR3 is TGCAGCGCAAAGACTCAGACTAGCGGGAGGGACAACGAGCAGTACTTC. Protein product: CSAKTQTSGRDNEQYF.

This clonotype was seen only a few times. As DNA, the CDR3 is TGTGCCAGCAGTTTAGGATCCGGGAGTCCAGAGACCCAGTACTTC. Residues: CASSLGSGSPETQYF. This chain joins TRBV12-3 or TRBV12-4 and TRBJ2-5; D perhaps matches TRBD2 (6 bases). This CDR3 contains 15 residues. The V end lost 1 base, the J end lost 4 bases, and 13 bases lay between the germline ends.

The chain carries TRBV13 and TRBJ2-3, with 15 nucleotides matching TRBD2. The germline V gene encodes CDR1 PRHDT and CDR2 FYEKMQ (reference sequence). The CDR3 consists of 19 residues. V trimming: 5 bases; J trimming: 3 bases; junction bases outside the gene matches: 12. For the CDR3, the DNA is TGTGCCAGCAGCCGTATCGATGGGACTAGCGGGAGGTCAACAGATACGCAGTATTTT. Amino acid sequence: CASSRIDGTSGRSTDTQYF.

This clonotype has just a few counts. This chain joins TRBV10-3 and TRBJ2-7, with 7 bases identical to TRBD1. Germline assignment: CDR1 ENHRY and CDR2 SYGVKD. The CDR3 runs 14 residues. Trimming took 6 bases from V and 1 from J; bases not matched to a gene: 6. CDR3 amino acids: CAISGTVGSYEQYF. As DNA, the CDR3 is TGTGCCATCAGCGGGACAGTGGGTTCCTACGAGCAGTACTTC.

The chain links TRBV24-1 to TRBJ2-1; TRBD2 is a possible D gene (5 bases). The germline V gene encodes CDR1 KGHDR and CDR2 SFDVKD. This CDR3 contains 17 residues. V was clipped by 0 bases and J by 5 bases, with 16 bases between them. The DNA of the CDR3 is TGTGCCACCAGTGATTTGCCCTCTAGCCCCTCAGACAATGAGCAGTTCTTC. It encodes CATSDLPSSPSDNEQFF.